A selection of T cell receptor beta chains follows, all from one sample in a study of Ad26.COV2.S vaccination and SARS-CoV-2 variants. The method was immunoSEQ multiplex PCR; TCRdb's version includes in-frame clones alone and lacks a portion of them. The sample yields over 400,000 clones, 92% seen once. The specimen was peripheral blood, collected in a trial of Ad26.COV2.S vaccine versus placebo. These receptors were obtained from a person between 18 and 59 years old who received the Ad26.COV2.S COVID-19 vaccine or a placebo. The CDR3 runs from the conserved cysteine through the conserved F or W. D genes are given only for firm matches. The size field is filled for only some rows; it gives once, few, many or a size class.

j_call	d_call	clone_size	v_call	cdr3_aa	cdr3_nt
TRBJ2-7	TRBD2	.	TRBV9	CASSVSSGPYEQYF	TGTGCCAGCAGCGTCTCTAGCGGGCCCTACGAGCAGTACTTC
TRBJ2-2	.	few	TRBV7-9	CASSLLRDTGELFF	TGTGCCAGCAGCTTACTCAGGGACACCGGGGAGCTGTTTTTT
TRBJ2-7	.	.	TRBV3-1/TRBV3-2	CASSQAPVVTDEQYF	TGTGCCAGCAGCCAAGCCCCTGTGGTCACGGACGAGCAGTACTTC
TRBJ1-3	.	.	TRBV6-5	CASSYGGGSGNTIYF	TGTGCCAGCAGTTACGGGGGGGGATCGGGAAACACCATATATTTT
TRBJ2-5	TRBD2	.	TRBV9	CASSVGAAGEQETQYF	TGTGCCAGCAGCGTAGGGGCAGCGGGGGAACAAGAGACCCAGTACTTC
TRBJ1-1	.	.	TRBV19	CASSNRINTEAFF	TGTGCCAGTAGTAACAGGATCAACACTGAAGCTTTCTTT
TRBJ1-5	.	.	TRBV7-6	CASSLNRDSNQPQHF	TGTGCCAGCAGCTTAAACCGGGATAGCAATCAGCCCCAGCATTTT
TRBJ1-2	TRBD1	.	TRBV7-9	CASSGSDRANYGYTF	TGTGCCAGCAGCGGGTCGGACAGGGCAAACTATGGCTACACCTTC
TRBJ1-2	.	.	TRBV7-2	CASSPERDYGYTF	TGTGCCAGCAGCCCCGAAAGGGACTATGGCTACACCTTC
TRBJ1-2	TRBD1	.	TRBV4-1	CASSQAGQGTYGYTF	TGCGCCAGCAGCCAAGCCGGACAGGGCACCTATGGCTACACCTTC
TRBJ2-4	.	.	TRBV7-8	CASSNTRPGTPANF	TGTGCCAGCAGCAACACGCGACCCGGGACACCCGCAAACTTC
TRBJ1-5	TRBD1	few	TRBV3-1/TRBV3-2	CASSQGTGAEQPQHF	TGTGCCAGCAGCCAAGGAACAGGGGCCGAACAGCCCCAGCATTTT
TRBJ1-5	.	.	TRBV5-8	CASSLTGNQPQHF	TGTGCCAGCAGCTTAACAGGTAACCAGCCCCAGCATTTT
TRBJ1-1	.	.	TRBV7-8	CASSLAGRGAEAFF	TGTGCCAGCAGCTTAGCTGGTCGGGGGGCTGAAGCTTTCTTT
TRBJ1-1	TRBD1	.	TRBV9	CASSPGTGGHRQNTEAFF	TGTGCCAGCAGCCCCGGGACAGGGGGGCACCGTCAGAACACTGAAGCTTTCTTT
TRBJ1-5	.	.	TRBV4-3	CASSQDEVRVSNQPQHF	TGCGCCAGCAGCCAAGATGAGGTGAGGGTGAGCAATCAGCCCCAGCATTTT
TRBJ2-7	.	.	TRBV27	CASSLSPGAYEQYF	TGTGCCAGCAGTTTATCTCCAGGAGCCTACGAGCAGTACTTC
TRBJ2-1	.	.	TRBV5-8	CASSLGTTSYNEQFF	TGTGCCAGCAGCTTGGGGACTACGTCCTACAATGAGCAGTTCTTC
TRBJ2-3	TRBD2	.	TRBV5-8	CASSRGVRTDTQYF	TGTGCCAGCAGCCGGGGGGTACGCACAGATACGCAGTATTTT
TRBJ2-3	TRBD2	.	TRBV10-1	CASSPGTSGVTDTQYF	TGCGCCAGCTCGCCCGGGACTAGCGGGGTAACAGATACGCAGTATTTT
TRBJ2-7	TRBD2	.	TRBV7-2	CASSSTRAGGDEQYF	TGTGCCAGCAGCTCGACTCGAGCGGGGGGGGACGAGCAGTACTTC
TRBJ1-2	TRBD1	.	TRBV4-3	CASSQDRVLGLYGYTF	TGCGCCAGCAGCCAGGACAGGGTACTAGGACTCTATGGCTACACCTTC
TRBJ2-7	.	.	TRBV27	CASSLGFTNLPNWSYEQYF	TGTGCCAGCAGTTTAGGGTTCACCAACTTACCCAACTGGTCCTACGAGCAGTACTTC
TRBJ2-5	.	.	TRBV19	CASRPTPKETQYF	TGTGCCAGTCGTCCGACACCGAAAGAGACCCAGTACTTC
TRBJ1-2	.	few	TRBV19	CASSSGVSNYGYTF	TGTGCCAGTAGTAGCGGCGTTTCTAACTATGGCTACACCTTC
TRBJ1-1	TRBD1	.	TRBV6-6	CASSYDETGSGRAFF	TGTGCCAGCAGTTACGACGAGACAGGGTCGGGTCGAGCTTTCTTT
TRBJ2-3	.	.	TRBV23-1	CASSQSGPDHWDTQYF	TGCGCCAGCAGTCAATCGGGCCCCGACCACTGGGATACGCAGTATTTT
TRBJ1-1	.	.	TRBV6-2/TRBV6-3	CASSSIQWETPEAFF	TGTGCCAGCAGTTCTATACAATGGGAGACCCCTGAAGCTTTCTTT
TRBJ2-3	.	once	TRBV18	CASSGTFTDTQYF	TGTGCCAGCTCGGGCACATTCACAGATACGCAGTATTTT
TRBJ2-5	.	.	TRBV19	CASSNRGYQETQYF	TGTGCCAGTAGTAATAGGGGCTACCAAGAGACCCAGTACTTC
TRBJ1-6	.	.	TRBV7-2	CASSLFRAPGSYNSPLHF	TGTGCCAGCAGCTTGTTCAGGGCCCCCGGCTCCTATAATTCACCCCTCCACTTT
TRBJ2-5	.	.	TRBV28	CASRTGNEETQYF	TGTGCCAGCAGGACAGGAAATGAAGAGACCCAGTACTTC
TRBJ2-1	.	.	TRBV19	CASSTPGEQFF	TGTGCCAGTAGTACCCCTGGTGAGCAGTTCTTC
TRBJ2-2	TRBD2	.	TRBV11-2	CASSFRWGLAATGELFF	TGTGCCAGCAGCTTCCGATGGGGACTAGCGGCCACCGGGGAGCTGTTTTTT
TRBJ2-3	.	.	TRBV7-9	CASSLSDSLSTDTQYF	TGTGCCAGCAGCTTATCCGACTCCCTGAGCACAGATACGCAGTATTTT
TRBJ1-2	.	.	TRBV7-2	CASSVSGTLGYGYTF	TGTGCCAGCAGCGTATCGGGCACACTTGGCTATGGCTACACCTTC
TRBJ2-3	TRBD2	.	TRBV24-1	CATSDKPGLAGYTDTQYF	TGTGCCACCAGTGATAAGCCGGGACTAGCGGGGTACACAGATACGCAGTATTTT
TRBJ2-4	.	.	TRBV15	CATSRDRGGVAKNIQYF	TGTGCCACCAGCAGAGATCGAGGAGGGGTTGCCAAAAACATTCAGTACTTC
TRBJ2-3	.	once	TRBV7-9	CASSLGAAGTGPPDTQYF	TGTGCCAGCAGCTTAGGGGCCGCTGGGACGGGTCCTCCGGATACGCAGTATTTT
TRBJ2-2	.	.	TRBV7-2	CASRPKTGQTGELFF	TGTGCCAGCAGACCGAAGACAGGACAAACCGGGGAGCTGTTTTTT
TRBJ2-4	.	.	TRBV6-1	CASSEGWGKDIQYF	TGTGCCAGCAGCGAAGGTTGGGGGAAAGACATTCAGTACTTC
TRBJ2-7	TRBD1	.	TRBV28	CASRDRETYEQYF	TGTGCCAGCAGGGACAGGGAAACCTACGAGCAGTACTTC
TRBJ1-1	.	once	TRBV21-1	CASSKGVGGQDTEAFF	TGTGCCAGCAGCAAAGGGGTGGGGGGCCAGGACACTGAAGCTTTCTTT
TRBJ2-5	TRBD2	.	TRBV3-1/TRBV3-2	CASSPGLAGGDAKTQYF	TGTGCCAGCAGCCCCGGACTAGCGGGGGGGGATGCGAAGACCCAGTACTTC
TRBJ1-2	.	.	TRBV13	CASGSMDFYGYTF	TGTGCCAGCGGATCAATGGATTTCTATGGCTACACCTTC